Below are 32 T cell receptor beta chains sequenced from a single sample in a study of blood T cells in healthy people across ages. The use of a sample-barcoded 5' primer and a J-beta primer mix characterized a second PCR of roughly 6 to 11 cycles. TCRdb ran MiXCR on the 5' RACE reads and lists one entry per CDR3 protein. In the table there are over 600,000 distinct CDR3 sequences, around 50% of which are singletons. The material sequenced was blood. These receptors were obtained from a man in his forties or fifties in good health.

The genes are TRBV18 and TRBJ2-1; 10 bases are shared with TRBD2. Germline CDR1 is KGHSH and CDR2 is LQKENI. V gave up 1 base and J gave up 4 bases; unmatched junction bases: 4. The CDR3 has 16 residues. The CDR3 nucleotides are TGTGCCAGCTCACCACGAACTAGCGGGGAGTACAATGAGCAGTTCTTC. The encoded protein is CASSPRTSGEYNEQFF.

V is TRBV4-2 and J is TRBJ2-3; D possibly corresponds to TRBD1 (6 bases). V was pared by 1 base and J by 4 bases, with 12 bases between. Germline V lookup: CDR1 LGHNA, CDR2 YNFKEQ. This CDR3 has 15 amino acids. This CDR3 reads CASSQGQTGADTQYF. The CDR3, as DNA: TGTGCCAGCAGCCAAGGCCAGACAGGTGCAGATACGCAGTATTTT.

The rearrangement links TRBV20-1 to TRBJ2-1; 8 bases map to TRBD2. CDR3 length: 14 residues. The J segment lost 1 base and the V segment lost 6 bases, leaving 5 bases of the junction unmatched. Per germline, CDR1 DFQATT and CDR2 SNEGSKA (reference sequence). In nucleotides, the CDR3 is TGCAGTGCCCGGCCGGGGGGGTCCTACAATGAGCAGTTCTTC. The encoded protein is CSARPGGSYNEQFF.

The chain carries TRBV2 and TRBJ2-7, with D unclear. The V end lost 6 bases, the J end lost 6 bases, and 15 bases lay between the germline ends. Germline V gene lookup returns CDR1 SNHLY and CDR2 FYNNEI. CDR3 length equals 13 residues. CDR3 nucleotides: TGTGCCAGCAGGGATTCACCACACTCCGAGCAGTACTTC. Protein product: CASRDSPHSEQYF.

This clonotype was recorded once. The chain employs TRBV6-5 and TRBJ2-3; tentative D call: TRBD2 (5 bases). The germline V gene has CDR1 MNHEY and CDR2 SVGAGI. The CDR3 sequence is 15 residues long. V dropped 6 bases and J dropped 3 bases, with 16 bases sitting between them. CDR3 bases: TGTGCCAGCAGCCCCGTCGGAGGCCTAACAGATACGCAGTATTTT. Protein: CASSPVGGLTDTQYF.

This chain connects TRBV28 to TRBJ2-4; no firm D call. V gave up 6 bases and J gave up 6 bases, with 9 bases separating them. The germline gives CDR1 MDHEN, CDR2 SYDVKM. This CDR3 spans 12 amino acids. CDR3 sequence reads: CASRTLRNIQYF. In nucleotides, the CDR3 is TGTGCCAGCAGAACCCTAAGAAACATTCAGTACTTC.

The chain carries TRBV10-3 and TRBJ2-5; D is undetermined. The J call may be faulty, since TRBJ2-7 better matches the DNA end. The germline CDR1 and CDR2 sequences are ENHRY and SYGVKD. CDR3 length: 12 amino acids. CDR3: CAISESRTEQYF. CDR3 DNA: TGTGCCATCAGTGAGTCAAGGACCGAGCAGTACTTC.

Regarding this clonotype: A read error may produce the germline difference seen at one junction end. This rearrangement joins TRBV29-1 to TRBJ2-5; TRBD2 aligns across 14 bases. Per the germline V gene, CDR1 is SQVTM and CDR2 is ANQGSEA. The CDR3 runs to 17 residues. The DNA for the CDR3 is TGCAGCGTGGACGGGACTAGCGGGGGCTACAGTTGGGAGACCGAGTACTTC. Protein product: CSVDGTSGGYSWETEYF.

This clonotype was seen repeatedly, ten times or more. V and J are TRBV4-1 and TRBJ2-7; D is possibly TRBD2 (6 bases). The germline CDR1 and CDR2 sequences are MGHRA and YSYEKL. V was pared by 2 bases and J by 7 bases, with 9 bases between. This CDR3 contains 12 residues. DNA for the CDR3: TGCGCCAGCAGCCAAACTAGCAGAGAGCAGTACTTC. Its protein product is CASSQTSREQYF.

This rearrangement joins TRBV29-1 to TRBJ2-7, with TRBD2 matching over 9 bases. With the DNA end fitting TRBJ2-4 better, the J assignment may be wrong. This CDR3 spans 15 amino acids. Germline values: CDR1 SQVTM, CDR2 ANQGSEA. Here the CDR3 reads CSVERASGTSNIQYF. In DNA form, the CDR3 reads TGCAGCGTTGAGCGTGCTAGCGGGACGTCGAACATTCAGTACTTC.

Points on this clonotype: A much larger clone differs from this one at a single base, so this may be a read error. The chain uses TRBV7-9 and TRBJ2-5; unclear D gene. V dropped 4 bases and J dropped 2 bases, with 8 bases sitting between them. Germline loops: CDR1 SEHNR, CDR2 FQNEAQ (reference sequence). This CDR3 contains 13 residues. CDR3 residues: CASSCPSQETQYF. As DNA, the CDR3 is TGTGCCAGCAGCTGCCCCAGTCAAGAGACCCAGTACTTC.

The gene calls are TRBV6-2 or TRBV6-3 and TRBJ2-2; 8 bases agree with TRBD2. This CDR3 has 18 amino acids. Germline-derived CDR1 and CDR2 are MNHEY and SVGEGT. The V and J ends lost 5 bases and 1 base, in that order; junction bases with no gene match: 12. The CDR3 protein is CASSTLLRLARNTGELFF. CDR3 in DNA: TGTGCCAGCAGTACCCTCTTACGACTAGCGAGGAACACCGGGGAGCTGTTTTTT.

The J gene is TRBJ2-5, the V gene TRBV21-1; the DNA was not compared with TRBD2, the D call given in the table. TRBV21-1 is a documented pseudogene. The length of the CDR3 is 12 residues. CDR3 residues: CASPPAGETQYF. The DNA of the CDR3 is TGTGCCAGCCCGCCAGCGGGAGAGACCCAGTACTTC.

The CDR3 sequence: CASSPPGIREQYF. The CDR3, as DNA: TGTGCCAGCAGCCCACCAGGGATTCGGGAGCAGTACTTC. The chain links TRBV7-6 to TRBJ2-5; a weak D match, TRBD2 (6 bases). Germline V lookup: CDR1 SGHVS, CDR2 FNYEAQ. The CDR3 sequence is 13 residues long. V was pared by 5 bases and J by 11 bases, with 18 bases between.

This clonotype was counted only a few times. The CDR3 DNA follows: TGCGCCAGCAGGGCAAAGGACCAATACAATGAGCAGTTCTTC. The encoded protein is CASRAKDQYNEQFF. J is TRBJ2-1 and V is TRBV5-1, with D hard to call. CDR1 SGHRS and CDR2 YFSETQ come from the germline V gene. The V end lost 5 bases, the J end lost 4 bases, and 13 bases lay between the germline ends. This CDR3 has 14 amino acids.

CDR3 coding DNA: TGTGCCACCAGTTCAGCCACGGAGACCCAGTACTTC. Protein product: CATSSATETQYF. This rearrangement joins TRBV24-1 to TRBJ2-5; D remains unclear. With 6 bases removed from V and 5 bases from J, the gap between germline ends came to 9 bases. This CDR3 is built from 12 residues. CDR1 and CDR2 (germline): KGHDR, SFDVKD.

The J gene is TRBJ2-7, the V gene TRBV28, with 8 bases identical to TRBD1. J lost 3 bases, V lost 0 bases, and 7 bases had no gene match. The CDR3 totals 16 residues. Germline loops: CDR1 MDHEN, CDR2 SYDVKM. The CDR3 spells CASSLWSGQGLYEQYF. CDR3 nucleotides: TGTGCCAGCAGTTTATGGAGCGGACAGGGTCTCTACGAGCAGTACTTC. The complete variable domain, with remaining parts taken from reference TRBV28 and TRBJ2-7, reads DVKVTQSSRYLVKRTGEKVFLECVQDMDHENMFWYRQDPGLGLRLIYFSYDVKMKEKGDIPEGYSVSREKKERFSLILESASTNQTSMYLCASSLWSGQGLYEQYFGPGTRLTVT.

J is TRBJ1-5 and V is TRBV29-1; D is possibly TRBD1 (6 bases). The germline V gene has CDR1 SQVTM and CDR2 ANQGSEA. This CDR3 contains 14 residues. V dropped 4 bases and J dropped 3 bases, with 13 bases sitting between them. The CDR3 is CSVAGGGYNQPQHF. The CDR3 bases are TGCAGCGTTGCTGGGGGGGGCTACAATCAGCCCCAGCATTTT.

The chain is built from TRBV20-1 and TRBJ2-3; no definite D call. CDR1 DFQATT and CDR2 SNEGSKA come from the germline V gene (reference sequence). This CDR3 has 15 residues. Between the trimmed V and J ends, which lost 5 bases and 4 bases, there was a span of 19 bases. The CDR3 here is CSAASRTQGADTQYF. The CDR3 DNA sequence: TGCAGTGCTGCCAGTCGGACCCAAGGAGCAGATACGCAGTATTTT.

This chain joins TRBV5-1 and TRBJ1-2; 7 nucleotides line up with TRBD1. With V trimmed by 0 bases and J by 7 bases, 6 bases remained unmatched. CDR3 length: 14 amino acids. The germline gives CDR1 SGHRS, CDR2 YFSETQ. CDR3 sequence: CASSLDGGQIGYTF. The CDR3 DNA reads TGCGCCAGCAGCTTGGATGGGGGACAGATTGGCTACACCTTC.

The chain employs TRBV28 and TRBJ1-2; tentatively, D is TRBD1 (5 bases). From germline, CDR1 is MDHEN and CDR2 SYDVKM. This CDR3 is built from 16 residues. Trimming stripped 2 bases from V and 2 bases from J, with 15 bases between. The CDR3 nucleotides read TGTGCCAGCAGTTTAAATCGGGGGTCAGGCAACTATGGCTACACCTTC. It specifies CASSLNRGSGNYGYTF.

The chain uses TRBV20-1 and TRBJ2-3, with D perhaps being TRBD1 or TRBD2 (5 bases each). From germline, CDR1 is DFQATT and CDR2 SNEGSKA (reference sequence). Trimming pared 6 bases from V and 8 bases from J, leaving 21 bases between. This CDR3 has 14 residues. CDR3 sequence reads: CSAGPKIATGTQYF. CDR3 bases: TGCAGTGCGGGACCCAAAATCGCGACGGGTACGCAGTATTTT.

The chain is built from TRBV20-1 and TRBJ1-2, with D uncertain. The V gene lost 4 bases and the J gene lost 10 bases, with 25 bases spanning the gap. The CDR3 length is 15 residues. Germline V gene lookup returns CDR1 DFQATT and CDR2 SNEGSKA (reference sequence). This CDR3 reads CSANWPGPDLSDYTF. CDR3 in DNA: TGCAGTGCTAACTGGCCGGGCCCCGACTTGAGTGACTACACCTTC.

This chain links TRBV15 with TRBJ2-7; the D is unclear. Deletions cut 4 bases from V and 0 bases from J, with 13 bases between. This CDR3 has 15 residues. Germline V gives CDR1 LNHNV, CDR2 YYDKDF (reference sequence). The CDR3 DNA is TGTGCCACCAGCATTTTAAGTACGACCTCCTACGAGCAGTACTTC. Protein sequence: CATSILSTTSYEQYF.

With respect to this clonotype: Germline and junction disagree at one end, which may indicate a read error. The CDR3 DNA sequence: TGTGCCAGCAGCGGATCGCGGACAGCCTTC. Translating gives CASSGSRTAF. V is TRBV9 and J is TRBJ1-2; maybe TRBD1 (6 bases). Per the germline V gene, CDR1 is SGDLS and CDR2 is YYNGEE. CDR3 size: 10 residues. The full variable domain, its missing parts supplied by reference TRBV9 and TRBJ1-2, is DSGVTQTPKHLITATGQRVTLRCSPRSGDLSVYWYQQSLDQGLQFLIQYYNGEERAKGNILERFSAQQFPDLHSELNLSSLELGDSALYFCASSGSRTAFGSGTRLTVV.

The chain has TRBV10-3 and TRBJ2-7, with TRBD2 identical over 10 bases. Trimming at V came to 3 bases and at J to 7 bases, leaving 6 bases not matched to a gene. Germline V gene data show CDR1 as ENHRY and CDR2 as SYGVKD. The CDR3 has 14 amino acids. The DNA for the CDR3 is TGTGCCATCAGTGATCTAGCGGGAGTTAGGGAGCAGTACTTC. Its translation: CAISDLAGVREQYF.

On this clonotype itself: A read error may produce the germline difference seen at one junction end. V usage is TRBV7-2 and J usage is TRBJ2-2; tentative D call: TRBD2 (5 bases). Germline CDR1 reads SGHTA; CDR2 reads FQGNSA. The CDR3 runs to 17 residues. In DNA, the CDR3 is TGTGCCAGCAGCCCTAGCCGAACCTGCGATAACATCGGGGAGCTGTTTTTT. Translation: CASSPSRTCDNIGELFF.

The V and J genes are TRBV7-9 and TRBJ1-1; D is unclear. With 4 bases removed from V and 4 bases from J, the gap between germline ends came to 16 bases. The germline V gene has CDR1 SEHNR and CDR2 FQNEAQ (reference sequence). The CDR3 covers 15 residues. Written as DNA, the CDR3 is TGTGCCAGCAGCTCACCCTTTACGGGCAGCACTGAAGCTTTCTTT. Translating gives CASSSPFTGSTEAFF.

The gene calls are TRBV20-1 and TRBJ1-1; D perhaps matches TRBD1 (6 bases). V lost 2 bases to trimming and J lost 6 bases, with 13 bases between them. CDR1 is DFQATT, CDR2 SNEGSKA, per germline (reference sequence). This CDR3 contains 13 residues. Here the CDR3 DNA reads TGCAGTGCTAGACAGGGGATGAGGGCTGAAGCTTTCTTT. Residues: CSARQGMRAEAFF.

This sequence joins TRBV20-1 and TRBJ2-1; 13 bases agree with TRBD2. CDR1 is DFQATT, CDR2 SNEGSKA, per germline (reference sequence). J was trimmed by 6 bases and V by 6 bases; bases with no gene match: 11. This CDR3 spans 16 amino acids. In DNA, the CDR3 is TGCAGTGCCACCGAGAGACTAGCGGGAGGCTCCAATGAGCAGTTCTTC. Translated: CSATERLAGGSNEQFF.

The V gene is TRBV18, the J gene TRBJ2-5; D unresolved. The J call is uncertain, as TRBJ2-7 better fits the DNA end. From germline, CDR1 is KGHSH and CDR2 LQKENI. The CDR3 has 14 amino acids. Written as DNA, the CDR3 is TGTGCCAGCTCACACGCTTCCGGTTCCTACGAGCAGTACTTC. Translated, it gives CASSHASGSYEQYF.

The CDR3 DNA follows: TGTGCCAGCAGCCCAGCCACAGAGTACTTAGCCAAAAACATTCAGTACTTC. This codes for CASSPATEYLAKNIQYF. V usage is TRBV13 and J usage is TRBJ2-4; D gene uncertain. The V gene's germline CDR1 is PRHDT and CDR2 FYEKMQ (reference sequence). V gave up 5 bases and J gave up 0 bases, with 17 bases separating them. The CDR3 contains 17 residues.